This TCR beta chain is drawn from a study of cytomegalovirus exposure and HLA in healthy donors. Study outcomes and limitations: In a later analysis, 16,951 TCR beta sequences were associated with HLA alleles at 0.05 false discovery rate.

On this clone itself: Antigen: not known.

CDR1 is SGHTA and CDR2 is FQGTGA in the germline V gene. The CDR3 extends over 16 amino acids. Unmatched junction bases numbered 3, after V lost 5 bases and J lost 2 bases. The primer mix had 60 Vbeta and 13 Jbeta primers. Data came from immunoSEQ multiplex PCR; TCRdb stores just in-frame clones and leaves some out. This sample contains 100,000 to 150,000 clones. The chain joins TRBV7-3 to TRBJ2-2, with 12 nucleotides matching TRBD2. The sample comprised PBMCs. The receptor's source is a man between 18 and 29 years old in good health and CMV-seronegative. The CDR3 bases are TGTGCCAGCAGCCCGGGACTAGCGGGCAACACCGGGGAGCTGTTTTTT. Encoded protein: CASSPGLAGNTGELFF.